The T cell receptor beta chain under discussion was sequenced for a study of early T cells in non-severe SARS-CoV-2 infection. This clonotype was recorded at least ten times. This CDR3 region has 13 residues. V lost 6 bases and J lost 1, with 9 bases in between. Germline V gene lookup returns CDR1 MNHEY and CDR2 SMNVEV (reference sequence). The TCR library protocol was used to attach unique molecular identifiers. These identifiers were attached to individual cDNA molecules. Via MiXCR, TCRdb re-called the 5' RACE reads, giving one row per CDR3 protein. The sample yields some 71,000 distinct CDR3 sequences, 10% to 15% seen once.

This clonotype was obtained from an adult who was a healthcare worker with PCR-confirmed SARS-CoV-2 infection or an uninfected control (not recorded which). The chain has TRBV27 and TRBJ1-1; no reliable D call. The sample consisted of whole blood. The CDR3 spells CASSATPNTEAFF. The DNA for the CDR3 is TGTGCCAGCAGCGCGACCCCGAACACTGAAGCTTTCTTT.